The following is a T cell receptor beta chain sequence with its context. Its antigen remains undetermined. The sample holds no much larger clone one base away, and base qualities are not on file. TCRbeta CDR3 regions were amplified from genomic DNA by means of the immunoSEQ Assay, a bias-controlled multiplex PCR. In the paper's pipeline: Within the assay, amplification of reference gene primers was used to estimate how many nucleated cells each sample contained. To quantify the absolute abundance of each unique TCRbeta CDR3 rearrangement, sequence reads were collapsed and filtered. Productive Simpson clonality was computed per sample as the square root of Simpson's diversity index over productive rearrangements. What TCRdb holds here is the immuneACCESS table cut down to in-frame rearrangements. Part of the clones is not present; checked against another copy, under half of the missing clones reflect an unresolved V gene, and the others are unexplained. That table supplies the V and J calls and clone size; D and trimming were determined from the DNA. The sample yields more than 30,000 clones; more than 75% were counted once. The top ten constitute less than 25% of the sample.

These data belong to a study of blood T cell repertoires in COVID-19 (dated by TCRdb to 2020 to 2022). Describing the broader study: Samples from collaborators originated in the United States, Italy and Spain and spanned both the acute and convalescent phases of COVID-19. The repertoires were made available in a free public database intended to serve as a resource for research on the immune response to SARS-CoV-2. Where HLA class I and class II types were available, the types were taken from metadata supplied by the sample provider, not from assay-based typing. A de-identified subject ID, COVID-19 status, age in years and sex were almost always included in the sample metadata. Subjects who had been exposed to COVID-19, were actively infected with it, or had recovered from it provided the deeply sampled blood TCRbeta repertoires that made up the dataset. The prospective study material was composed of cDNA or gDNA derived from T cells, B-cell-depleted T cells, or PBMCs. The samples were drawn from the first 160 participants of the ongoing ImmuneRACE study and from 1,254 subjects provided by 6 global collaborators.

What the study reported, not specific to this receptor: Clinical and demographic metadata were provided uncurated, with the amount varying by source and participant.

CDR1 and CDR2 are read off the germline V gene as MNHEY and SVGAGI. V ends up 6 bases short and J 3 bases short, with an unmatched junction base count of 4. Its CDR3 holds 14 amino acids, cysteine through phenylalanine. Of all the DNA, just the CDR3 is kept, 42 bases in frame from base 1. Each collaborating institution followed its own protocols to collect whole blood in K2EDTA tubes. For TCRbeta analysis, collaborators shipped samples in one of three forms: frozen whole blood, isolated PBMCs, or DNA extracted from either of those sample types. Rearrangement joined TRBV6-5 to TRBJ1-3; TRBD1 lines up with 8 middle nucleotides. The sample consisted of peripheral blood. The clonotype originates from a man in his fifties or sixties with active or convalescent COVID-19. CDR3 sequence: CASSRGRGGNTIYF. Read as DNA, the sequence is TGTGCCAGCAGCAGGGGGCGCGGTGGAAACACCATATATTTT.